This is a list of T cell receptor beta chains from one sample in a study of cytomegalovirus exposure and HLA in healthy donors. Generated by immunoSEQ multiplex PCR, the TCRdb table keeps only in-frame clones and is missing some. The table records approximately 120,000 clones, 83% of them present only once. The sample taken for sequencing was PBMCs. The receptors here all came from a woman between 40 and 50 years old in good health and CMV-seropositive. Both conserved end residues are part of each CDR3. A D gene is named only where the DNA matches it firmly. Rows give clone size only sometimes, using once, few, many, or a class for an expanded clone.

v_gene	d_gene	abundance	j_gene	CDR3nt	CDR3aa
TRBV5-1	-	-	TRBJ2-3	TGCGCCAGCAGCTCTGCTCGGGTCAGCACAGATACGCAGTATTTT	CASSSARVSTDTQYF
TRBV7-3	TRBD2	-	TRBJ2-3	TGTGCCAGCAGCACAGACTCGGGACTAGCGACTAACACAGATACGCAGTATTTT	CASSTDSGLATNTDTQYF
TRBV11-2	TRBD1	-	TRBJ2-7	TGTGCCAGCAGCACTGGGACAGGGAGGGCCTACGAGCAGTACTTC	CASSTGTGRAYEQYF
TRBV5-1	TRBD1	-	TRBJ2-5	TGCGCCAGCAGCTCTGGACAGGGGGCGGGAGAGACCCAGTACTTC	CASSSGQGAGETQYF
TRBV2	-	-	TRBJ1-5	TGTGCCAGCAGTCCAACAGGGACCAATCAGCCCCAGCATTTT	CASSPTGTNQPQHF
TRBV5-1	-	-	TRBJ1-1	TGCGCCAGCAGCTGGGGGGGACAAATGAACACTGAAGCTTTCTTT	CASSWGGQMNTEAFF
TRBV27	TRBD1	-	TRBJ2-1	TGTGCCAGCAGTTTATCCGGGGGGCCGGGACAGGGATACAATGAGCAGTTCTTC	CASSLSGGPGQGYNEQFF
TRBV5-4	-	few	TRBJ2-7	TGTGCCAGCCGGAGGGGGGGAATGAGGGAGCAGTACTTC	CASRRGGMREQYF
TRBV9	-	-	TRBJ1-1	TGTGCCAGCAGCGTCGGGGACACTGAAGCTTTCTTT	CASSVGDTEAFF
TRBV5-1	-	-	TRBJ1-1	TGCGCCAGCAAGAACGAGGAGACTGAAGCTTTCTTT	CASKNEETEAFF
TRBV28	-	-	TRBJ1-1	TGTGCCAGCAGTTTATATCAGGGGTTGAACACTGAAGCTTTCTTT	CASSLYQGLNTEAFF
TRBV27	TRBD1	-	TRBJ2-7	TGTGCCAGCAGTTTAGACCCCAGGGGGCTATACGAGCAGTACTTC	CASSLDPRGLYEQYF
TRBV2	-	-	TRBJ2-1	TGTGCCACCATACAGGCAAGCTCCTACAATGAGCAGTTCTTC	CATIQASSYNEQFF
TRBV7-3	TRBD1	once	TRBJ1-1	TGTGCCAGCAGCCAAGGCCAGGGGGTTGGCACTGAAGCTTTCTTT	CASSQGQGVGTEAFF
TRBV6-1	TRBD1	-	TRBJ2-7	TGTGCCAGCAAGACAGGGAGAGTAGGCTACGAGCAGTACTTC	CASKTGRVGYEQYF
TRBV5-1	-	-	TRBJ2-3	TGCTCCAGCAGCCCTTACCAACGACACGATACGCAGTATTTT	CSSSPYQRHDTQYF
TRBV25-1	TRBD2	-	TRBJ2-3	TGTGCCAGCAGTGGGCTGGGTAGCGGGGGAGTATTGGATACGCAGTATTTT	CASSGLGSGGVLDTQYF
TRBV14	TRBD2	few	TRBJ2-2	TGTGCCAGCAGGGGAGGGTCGAACACCGGGGAGCTGTTTTTT	CASRGGSNTGELFF
TRBV6-1	TRBD1	few	TRBJ2-2	TGTGCCAGCAGGAGACAGGGTAACACCGGGGAGCTGTTTTTT	CASRRQGNTGELFF
TRBV2	-	-	TRBJ1-2	TGTGCCAGCAGTGATCGGGTCGGCTACACCTTC	CASSDRVGYTF
TRBV28	-	-	TRBJ2-7	TGTGCCAGCAGTTCGACACATTCTTACGAGCAGTACTTC	CASSSTHSYEQYF
TRBV15	TRBD1	-	TRBJ2-7	TGTGCCACCCAAACGACGGGACAGTCCTACGAGCAGTACTTC	CATQTTGQSYEQYF
TRBV21-1	-	once	TRBJ2-7	TGTGCCAGCAGGTCAGTCCGTCTTTTTAACGAGCAGTACTTC	CASRSVRLFNEQYF
TRBV19	-	-	TRBJ2-1	TGTGCCAGTAGTGACCCGGGACAGGGGACATATAGCGGGAGGTCGGATGAGCAGTTCTTC	CASSDPGQGTYSGRSDEQFF
TRBV6-1	-	-	TRBJ2-7	TGTGCCAGCAGCGTTGACAGGCGGTTGGAGCAGTACTTC	CASSVDRRLEQYF
TRBV4-3	TRBD2	-	TRBJ2-7	TGCGCCAGCAGCCAAGTGGCGGGGGGCGCATTATACGAGCAGTACTTC	CASSQVAGGALYEQYF
TRBV7-8	TRBD1	-	TRBJ1-2	TGTGCCAGCAGCTTAAGGACAGGGGGCAATGGCTACACCTTC	CASSLRTGGNGYTF
TRBV2	-	few	TRBJ2-1	TGTGCCAGCAGTACAACAGGGTACAATGAGCAGTTCTTC	CASSTTGYNEQFF
TRBV21-1	-	-	TRBJ1-1	TGTGCCAGCAGCCTTGGGCAGAATTACACTGAAGCTTTCTTT	CASSLGQNYTEAFF
TRBV15	-	-	TRBJ2-5	TGTGCCACCAGCAGGGGGCCAGAACGACAAGAGACCCAGTACTTC	CATSRGPERQETQYF
TRBV5-4	TRBD2	-	TRBJ2-3	TGTGCCAGCAGCTTGGGGTCGGGAGGGCCAGCAGATACGCAGTATTTT	CASSLGSGGPADTQYF
TRBV2	-	-	TRBJ1-2	TGTGCCAGCGGAAGGGGTGGCTACACCTTC	CASGRGGYTF
TRBV6-6	TRBD1	-	TRBJ1-5	TGTGCCAGCAGTTACCCACAGGGGAGCAATCAGCCCCAGCATTTT	CASSYPQGSNQPQHF
TRBV12-5	TRBD2	few	TRBJ2-1	TGTGCTAGTGGTTCTCTAGCGGGAGGAACATACAATGAGCAGTTCTTC	CASGSLAGGTYNEQFF
TRBV11-2	-	-	TRBJ1-3	TGTGCCAGCAGCCTCGGACACTCTGGAAACACCATATATTTT	CASSLGHSGNTIYF
TRBV27	TRBD2	-	TRBJ2-1	TGTGCCAGCATGGGAGGGCATGAGCAGTTCTTC	CASMGGHEQFF
TRBV9	-	-	TRBJ2-2	TGTGCCAGCAGCGTAACCCCTAGGGAGCTGTTTTTT	CASSVTPRELFF
TRBV7-3	-	once	TRBJ1-5	TGTGCCAGCAGCTTAATGGGGTCGTACGGCAGGGCCAGGGAGCCCCAGCATTTT	CASSLMGSYGRAREPQHF
TRBV5-1	TRBD1	-	TRBJ1-1	TGCGCCAGCAGAACAGGACAGGCCCAATCCGCCCTTTTTTGTGGAGCTTTCTTT	CASRTGQAQSALFCGAFF
TRBV27	TRBD1	once	TRBJ2-7	TGTGCCAGCAGTCAGACAGGGGTTAAAAGCTACGAGCAGTACTTC	CASSQTGVKSYEQYF
TRBV7-2	TRBD2	once	TRBJ2-1	TGTGCCAGCAGCCCGGGACTAGCGGGATTTTTGCCCAACAATGAGCAGTTCTTC	CASSPGLAGFLPNNEQFF
TRBV19	-	-	TRBJ2-7	TGTGCCAGTAATCCGACAGGAACTACCTACGAGCAGTACTTC	CASNPTGTTYEQYF
TRBV5-4	TRBD2	-	TRBJ2-1	TGTGCCAGCAGCTTGGCTAGCGGGAGTTTGGAGCAGTTCTTC	CASSLASGSLEQFF
TRBV5-1	TRBD2	-	TRBJ2-7	TGCGCCAGCAGTTTTGGGACTAGCGGGAAGTCTGCCGGCGAGCAGTACTTC	CASSFGTSGKSAGEQYF
TRBV9	-	-	TRBJ2-3	TGTGCCAGCAGCAAACCACCAACTATAGATACGCAGTATTTT	CASSKPPTIDTQYF
TRBV15	TRBD1	-	TRBJ1-1	TGTGCCACCAGCTCGACAGGGCGATGGGACACTGAAGCTTTCTTT	CATSSTGRWDTEAFF
TRBV27	-	-	TRBJ2-5	TGTGCCAGCAGTACAGGAGAGACCCAGTACTTC	CASSTGETQYF
TRBV5-1	TRBD2	-	TRBJ2-1	TGCGCCAGCAGTTCGGGACTAGCGGGATTCAATGAGCAGTTCTTC	CASSSGLAGFNEQFF
TRBV6-1	TRBD2	-	TRBJ2-7	TGTGCCAGCAGTAAAAGACTAGCGCCGAGCTACGAGCAGTACTTC	CASSKRLAPSYEQYF
TRBV20-1	-	once	TRBJ1-2	TGCAGGGGAGATGGCTACACCTTC	CRGDGYTF
TRBV5-1	TRBD2	-	TRBJ2-3	TGCGCCAGCAGCCTCTCGACTAGCGGGACGGCAGATACGCAGTATTTT	CASSLSTSGTADTQYF
TRBV15	-	-	TRBJ2-5	TGTGCCACCAGCAGAGATCAGTTTCAGGGTGTCCAAGAGACCCAGTACTTC	CATSRDQFQGVQETQYF
TRBV4-3	-	-	TRBJ2-7	TGCGCCAGCAGCCAAGATCCCCAGATATACGAGCAGTACTTC	CASSQDPQIYEQYF
TRBV6-5	TRBD1	once	TRBJ2-7	TGTGCCAGCGGATCCGGGACAGGGGGCGAGCAGTACTTC	CASGSGTGGEQYF
TRBV5-1	TRBD2	-	TRBJ2-3	TGCGCCAGCAGCGCCAGGACTAGCCCCGAAACAGATACGCAGTATTTT	CASSARTSPETDTQYF